Below are 10 T cell receptor beta chains sequenced from a single sample in a study of blood T cell repertoires in COVID-19. The assay was immunoSEQ multiplex PCR, and TCRdb's table has in-frame clones only and misses some. The sample has 100,000 to 130,000 clones; about four fifths are singletons. The sample consisted of peripheral blood. The receptors were sampled from a human donor in a cohort sampled during active COVID-19.

The V gene is TRBV3-1 (or the pseudogene TRBV3-2), the J gene TRBJ2-1, with D possibly matching TRBD2 (6 bases). Germline V gene sequence: CDR1 LGHDT, CDR2 YNNKEL (reference sequence). CDR3 length equals 12 residues. Trimming left V 4 bases short and J 12 bases short, with 13 bases between. The CDR3 is CASSLTGTPQFF. CDR3 DNA sequence: TGTGCCAGCAGCCTCACCGGGACTCCGCAGTTCTTC.

The table lists this clone with a few counts. The chain recombines TRBV25-1 with TRBJ1-6; the D gene is possibly TRBD1 (5 bases). Between the trimmed V and J ends, which lost 8 bases and 8 bases, there was a span of 19 bases. CDR3 length equals 15 residues. Germline assignment: CDR1 MGHDK and CDR2 SYGVNS. The CDR3 DNA sequence: TGTGCCAGCGGGGGAGGATCTACCGCCTATTCACCCCTCCACTTT. It translates to CASGGGSTAYSPLHF.

The rearrangement uses TRBV30 and TRBJ2-1, with 7 positions matching TRBD2. Per germline, CDR1 GTSNPN and CDR2 SVGIG (reference sequence). The V gene end was trimmed by 5 bases and the J gene end by 5 bases; junction bases not matched to a gene: 6. The CDR3 length is 13 residues. The CDR3 loop is CAWASGLNNEQFF. In DNA form, the CDR3 reads TGTGCCTGGGCTAGCGGTTTAAACAATGAGCAGTTCTTC.

This sequence joins TRBV29-1 and TRBJ2-6; the match to TRBD1 covers 7 bases. This CDR3 is built from 16 residues. Germline CDR1 SQVTM, CDR2 ANQGSEA. The V segment lost 3 bases and the J segment 0 bases; nucleotides outside the gene matches: 5. CDR3 loop: CSVEGDSNSGANVLTF. Here the CDR3 DNA reads TGCAGCGTTGAGGGGGACAGCAACTCTGGGGCCAACGTCCTGACTTTC.

CDR3 nucleotides: TGCGCCAGCAGCCCAGGGGGGCCCACAGATACGCAGTATTTT. Its translation is CASSPGGPTDTQYF. The chain combines TRBV5-1 with TRBJ2-3; D perhaps matches TRBD1 (7 bases). Germline CDR1 reads SGHRS; CDR2 reads YFSETQ. V lost 4 bases, J lost 2 bases, and 11 bases lay in between. CDR3 length: 14 amino acids.

The count of this clone is one. The chain uses TRBV7-3 and TRBJ2-2, with 7 bases aligning to TRBD1. There are 15 residues in the CDR3. J was trimmed by 4 bases and V by 1 base; bases with no gene match: 3. Looked up from germline, CDR1 is SGHTA and CDR2 is FQGTGA. The CDR3 DNA follows: TGTGCCAGCAGCTTAAAGGCAGGGGGCACCGGGGAGCTGTTTTTT. It translates to CASSLKAGGTGELFF. The variable domain in full, with the rest retrieved from reference TRBV7-3 and TRBJ2-2, is GAGVSQTPSNKVTEKGKYVELRCDPISGHTALYWYRQSLGQGPEFLIYFQGTGAADDSGLPNDRFFAVRPEGSVSTLKIQRTERGDSAVYLCASSLKAGGTGELFFGEGSRLTVL.

J is TRBJ1-2 and V is TRBV18; D gene uncertain. With 3 bases removed from V and 0 bases from J, the gap between germline ends came to 11 bases. The CDR3 sequence is 15 residues long. CDR1 and CDR2 (germline): KGHSH, LQKENI. The CDR3 sequence: CASSPTAESNYGYTF. The DNA of the CDR3 is TGTGCCAGCTCACCGACCGCGGAATCTAACTATGGCTACACCTTC.

Only a few counts were recorded for this clone. The J gene is TRBJ1-4, the V gene TRBV7-9, with D unresolved. CDR1 SEHNR and CDR2 FQNEAQ come from the germline V gene (reference sequence). CDR3 length equals 15 residues. The V end was cut by 0 bases, the J end by 8 bases, with 13 bases between. CDR3 in amino acids: CASSLAGAGNEKLFF. CDR3 nucleotide sequence: TGTGCCAGCAGCTTAGCGGGAGCGGGTAACGAAAAACTGTTTTTT.

The chain recombines TRBV5-1 with TRBJ2-7, with 7 bases identical to TRBD2. Germline V CDR1 and CDR2: SGHRS, YFSETQ. The junction had 5 bases not matched to a gene; V was cut back by 2 bases and J by 0 bases. CDR3 length: 15 amino acids. The chain's CDR3 is CASSLPGLSSYEQYF. In DNA form, the CDR3 reads TGCGCCAGCAGCTTACCGGGACTAAGCTCCTACGAGCAGTACTTC.

J is TRBJ2-1 and V is TRBV19; weak D call: TRBD2 (5 bases). Looked up from germline, CDR1 is LNHDA and CDR2 is SQIVND (reference sequence). V was pared by 7 bases and J by 0 bases, with 19 bases between. This CDR3 is built from 17 residues. In nucleotides, the CDR3 is TGTGCCAGTACCTTCAGGACTGATACTAGCTCCTACAATGAGCAGTTCTTC. Protein sequence: CASTFRTDTSSYNEQFF.